The rows below give T cell receptor beta chains drawn from one sample of a study of blood T cell repertoires in COVID-19. The protocol was immunoSEQ multiplex PCR, while the TCRdb copy is restricted to in-frame clones and leaves out a portion. The sample records fewer than 55,000 clones, over 75% being singletons. The sample consisted of peripheral blood. The source is a man between 65 and 85 years old with active COVID-19. The CDR3 runs from the conserved cysteine through the conserved F or W. Each record gives: D gene, J gene, V gene, clone size, CDR3 DNA, CDR3 protein. The D gene is left open where the match is weak. Rows give clone size only sometimes, using once, few, many, or a class for an expanded clone.

d_call: TRBD2; j_call: TRBJ2-4; v_call: TRBV27; clone_size: NA; cdr3_nt: TGTGCCAGCAGTTTTCTAGCGGGGGACAAGATTGGCAAAAACATTCAGTACTTC; cdr3_aa: CASSFLAGDKIGKNIQYF
d_call: NA; j_call: TRBJ2-5; v_call: TRBV5-4; clone_size: NA; cdr3_nt: TGTGCCAGCAGCCCGGGGGGGACAGTCCAAGAGACCCAGTACTTC; cdr3_aa: CASSPGGTVQETQYF
d_call: TRBD1; j_call: TRBJ2-5; v_call: TRBV7-2; clone_size: once; cdr3_nt: TGTGCCAGCAGCTTAATCCGGGACAGGGAGGTACAAGAGACCCAGTACTTC; cdr3_aa: CASSLIRDREVQETQYF
d_call: NA; j_call: TRBJ2-5; v_call: TRBV18; clone_size: NA; cdr3_nt: TGTGCCAGCTCTCCCGGGACTGTCCTCCTGGAGACCCAGTACTTC; cdr3_aa: CASSPGTVLLETQYF
d_call: NA; j_call: TRBJ1-1; v_call: TRBV7-9; clone_size: NA; cdr3_nt: TGTGCCAGCAGCCGGCAGGGGCTGGGAGGGGACACTGAAGCTTTCTTT; cdr3_aa: CASSRQGLGGDTEAFF
d_call: NA; j_call: TRBJ1-1; v_call: TRBV6-6; clone_size: NA; cdr3_nt: TGTGCCAGCAGTTACTCGCCTGGAGGACGATCTGAAGCTTTCTTT; cdr3_aa: CASSYSPGGRSEAFF
d_call: NA; j_call: TRBJ1-6; v_call: TRBV5-1; clone_size: NA; cdr3_nt: TGCGCCAGCAGGGGCCTAAAGGATTCACCCCTCCACTTT; cdr3_aa: CASRGLKDSPLHF
d_call: NA; j_call: TRBJ2-5; v_call: TRBV3-1/TRBV3-2; clone_size: NA; cdr3_nt: TGTGCCAGCAGCCAAGATTACGCTAACCAGTACTTC; cdr3_aa: CASSQDYANQYF
d_call: TRBD2; j_call: TRBJ2-1; v_call: TRBV12-5; clone_size: NA; cdr3_nt: TGTGCTAGTGGTTTCTTTACTAGCGGGGGCCACAATGAGCAGTTCTTC; cdr3_aa: CASGFFTSGGHNEQFF
d_call: TRBD1; j_call: TRBJ1-1; v_call: TRBV5-4; clone_size: NA; cdr3_nt: TGTGCCAGCAGCTTGGCGGCAGGGGGCACTGAAGCTTTCTTT; cdr3_aa: CASSLAAGGTEAFF
d_call: NA; j_call: TRBJ1-1; v_call: TRBV6-5; clone_size: NA; cdr3_nt: TGTGCCAGCAGTTACGTTCGGGGAGGGGGAACTGAAGCTTTCTTT; cdr3_aa: CASSYVRGGGTEAFF
d_call: NA; j_call: TRBJ2-7; v_call: TRBV13; clone_size: NA; cdr3_nt: TGTGCCAGCAGCTTCTCTACGTACGAGCAGTACTTC; cdr3_aa: CASSFSTYEQYF
d_call: TRBD1; j_call: TRBJ2-6; v_call: TRBV5-4; clone_size: NA; cdr3_nt: TGTGCCAGCAGCCTCCGGGACAGACTCTCTGGGGCCAACGTCCTGACTTTC; cdr3_aa: CASSLRDRLSGANVLTF
d_call: NA; j_call: TRBJ1-5; v_call: TRBV27; clone_size: NA; cdr3_nt: TGTGCCAGCAGGGGGGCGGCGGGCAATCAGCCCCAGCATTTT; cdr3_aa: CASRGAAGNQPQHF
d_call: NA; j_call: TRBJ1-2; v_call: TRBV7-5; clone_size: NA; cdr3_nt: TGTGTCAGAAGCTTATCCTTATCCTGCTATGGCTACACCTTC; cdr3_aa: CVRSLSLSCYGYTF
d_call: NA; j_call: TRBJ1-2; v_call: TRBV7-9; clone_size: NA; cdr3_nt: TGTGCCAGCAGCGAAGGGAGTTTCTGCACCTTC; cdr3_aa: CASSEGSFCTF
d_call: NA; j_call: TRBJ2-1; v_call: TRBV27; clone_size: NA; cdr3_nt: TGTGCCAGCAGTTTAGGAGGGGGGGAGGCCTACAATGAGCAGTTCTTC; cdr3_aa: CASSLGGGEAYNEQFF
d_call: NA; j_call: TRBJ2-6; v_call: TRBV27; clone_size: NA; cdr3_nt: TGTGCCAGCAGCCAACCGGGACACCAAATCTCTGGGGCCAACGTCCTGACTTTC; cdr3_aa: CASSQPGHQISGANVLTF
d_call: NA; j_call: TRBJ1-5; v_call: TRBV7-9; clone_size: NA; cdr3_nt: TGTGCCAGCAGCCTAGGGGTGGAGAGCAATCAGCCCCAGCATTTT; cdr3_aa: CASSLGVESNQPQHF
d_call: TRBD1; j_call: TRBJ1-6; v_call: TRBV12-3/TRBV12-4; clone_size: NA; cdr3_nt: TGTGCCAGCAGTTCCGACAGGGATTCACCCCTCCACTTT; cdr3_aa: CASSSDRDSPLHF
d_call: NA; j_call: TRBJ2-4; v_call: TRBV15; clone_size: NA; cdr3_nt: TGTGCCACCAGCAGAGATAGAAACATTCAGTACTTC; cdr3_aa: CATSRDRNIQYF
d_call: NA; j_call: TRBJ2-1; v_call: TRBV7-2; clone_size: NA; cdr3_nt: TGTGCCAGCAGCGTCGAGGCGGGGAGAAGGGGTGAGCAGTTCTTC; cdr3_aa: CASSVEAGRRGEQFF
d_call: TRBD1; j_call: TRBJ2-5; v_call: TRBV18; clone_size: NA; cdr3_nt: TGTGCCAGCTCACCACTGACAGGGGGCCAAGAGACCCAGTACTTC; cdr3_aa: CASSPLTGGQETQYF
d_call: NA; j_call: TRBJ1-6; v_call: TRBV19; clone_size: NA; cdr3_nt: TGTGCCAGTAGTATTCAGGGCTTTAATTCACCCCTCCACTTT; cdr3_aa: CASSIQGFNSPLHF
d_call: TRBD1; j_call: TRBJ1-2; v_call: TRBV27; clone_size: NA; cdr3_nt: TGTGCCAGCAGTTTATCCAGGACAGGGGGTGGGTCGGTCTATGGCTACACCTTC; cdr3_aa: CASSLSRTGGGSVYGYTF
d_call: NA; j_call: TRBJ2-1; v_call: TRBV19; clone_size: NA; cdr3_nt: TGTGCCAGTAGTATAGTCAGGGACAATGAGCAGTTCTTC; cdr3_aa: CASSIVRDNEQFF
d_call: NA; j_call: TRBJ2-2; v_call: TRBV11-2; clone_size: NA; cdr3_nt: TGTGCCAGCAGCGCGGACAGAAACACCGGGGAGCTGTTTTTT; cdr3_aa: CASSADRNTGELFF
d_call: NA; j_call: TRBJ2-7; v_call: TRBV6-2/TRBV6-3; clone_size: NA; cdr3_nt: TGTGCCAGCAGTCAGGGTCGAGAGCAGTACTTC; cdr3_aa: CASSQGREQYF